These T cell receptor beta chains were read from a single sample in a study of blood T cell repertoires in COVID-19. Assay: immunoSEQ multiplex PCR; the TCRdb copy retains only in-frame clones and omits some. This table has 120,000 to 150,000 clones, around 90% appearing once. The sample consisted of peripheral blood. Every receptor here comes from a woman in her fifties or sixties with acute or convalescent COVID-19. The conserved cysteine and the conserved F or W are not part of the CDR3 here. Only some rows state a clone size, as once, few, many or a class for expanded clones.

v_gene: TRBV19; abundance: .; j_gene: TRBJ2-1; len: 13; CDR3aa: ASSISSGGDNEQF
v_gene: TRBV5-1; abundance: .; j_gene: TRBJ2-7; len: 10; CDR3aa: ASSSLEGEQY
v_gene: TRBV10-3; abundance: .; j_gene: TRBJ1-1; len: 13; CDR3aa: AISAGQGVSTEAF
v_gene: TRBV10-3; abundance: .; j_gene: TRBJ1-1; len: 16; CDR3aa: AISGRQGKEITGTEAF
v_gene: TRBV5-8; abundance: few; j_gene: TRBJ2-7; len: 12; CDR3aa: ASSKGTGDYEQY
v_gene: TRBV2; abundance: once; j_gene: TRBJ1-1; len: 12; CDR3aa: ASSEARPTGTSF
v_gene: TRBV3-1/TRBV3-2; abundance: .; j_gene: TRBJ2-1; len: 15; CDR3aa: ASSQVTGQVPYNEQF
v_gene: TRBV29-1; abundance: .; j_gene: TRBJ2-5; len: 14; CDR3aa: SVEDLAGGLQETQY
v_gene: TRBV7-2; abundance: .; j_gene: TRBJ2-5; len: 11; CDR3aa: ASSLGQKETQY
v_gene: TRBV6-5; abundance: .; j_gene: TRBJ2-3; len: 13; CDR3aa: ASSRGRAQTDTQY
v_gene: TRBV7-8; abundance: .; j_gene: TRBJ2-7; len: 13; CDR3aa: ASSLPGGTDYEQY
v_gene: TRBV5-6; abundance: .; j_gene: TRBJ1-3; len: 12; CDR3aa: ASSLRGPGNTIY
v_gene: TRBV11-2; abundance: .; j_gene: TRBJ1-1; len: 12; CDR3aa: ASSLGGGNTEAF
v_gene: TRBV28; abundance: .; j_gene: TRBJ1-6; len: 13; CDR3aa: ASQSAAKENSPLH
v_gene: TRBV2; abundance: .; j_gene: TRBJ1-5; len: 13; CDR3aa: ASSRTAYSNQPQH
v_gene: TRBV5-4; abundance: .; j_gene: TRBJ2-1; len: 13; CDR3aa: ASSSGLAGGREQF
v_gene: TRBV30; abundance: .; j_gene: TRBJ1-2; len: 12; CDR3aa: AWTGVSLSYGYT
v_gene: TRBV5-8; abundance: .; j_gene: TRBJ1-5; len: 15; CDR3aa: ASSLPGGTEINQPQH
v_gene: TRBV6-5; abundance: .; j_gene: TRBJ1-2; len: 10; CDR3aa: ASTSNRVGYT
v_gene: TRBV6-1; abundance: .; j_gene: TRBJ1-4; len: 14; CDR3aa: ASSETQGAGNEKLF
v_gene: TRBV28; abundance: few; j_gene: TRBJ1-4; len: 11; CDR3aa: ASSYDREEKLF
v_gene: TRBV7-2; abundance: .; j_gene: TRBJ1-1; len: 12; CDR3aa: ASSLVAGGAEAF
v_gene: TRBV28; abundance: once; j_gene: TRBJ2-1; len: 12; CDR3aa: ASSPGGQYNEQF
v_gene: TRBV11-2; abundance: .; j_gene: TRBJ1-4; len: 11; CDR3aa: ASSLVLEEKLF
v_gene: TRBV7-2; abundance: .; j_gene: TRBJ2-3; len: 16; CDR3aa: ASSLEGSGSRGRNTQY
v_gene: TRBV5-1; abundance: .; j_gene: TRBJ2-3; len: 14; CDR3aa: ASSLALYQSTDTQY
v_gene: TRBV28; abundance: .; j_gene: TRBJ2-6; len: 13; CDR3aa: ASSLAFSGANVLT
v_gene: TRBV5-1; abundance: .; j_gene: TRBJ1-4; len: 13; CDR3aa: ASRGVGTGGEKLF
v_gene: TRBV7-9; abundance: few; j_gene: TRBJ1-2; len: 10; CDR3aa: ASSRDSYGYT
v_gene: TRBV7-6; abundance: .; j_gene: TRBJ2-1; len: 13; CDR3aa: ASSTTSGGYNEQF
v_gene: TRBV5-4; abundance: .; j_gene: TRBJ1-3; len: 11; CDR3aa: ASSLQGGNTIY
v_gene: TRBV4-2; abundance: .; j_gene: TRBJ1-1; len: 12; CDR3aa: ASSQDPEGGSTF
v_gene: TRBV4-2; abundance: .; j_gene: TRBJ1-5; len: 13; CDR3aa: ASSQGQGMFPPQH
v_gene: TRBV7-2; abundance: .; j_gene: TRBJ1-1; len: 13; CDR3aa: ASSIRRGMNTEAF
v_gene: TRBV2; abundance: .; j_gene: TRBJ2-1; len: 14; CDR3aa: ASRGSGGASYNEQF
v_gene: TRBV24-1; abundance: .; j_gene: TRBJ2-1; len: 11; CDR3aa: ATADRNYNEQF
v_gene: TRBV11-2; abundance: once; j_gene: TRBJ1-3; len: 14; CDR3aa: ASSLSGRASGNTIY
v_gene: TRBV2; abundance: .; j_gene: TRBJ1-5; len: 12; CDR3aa: ASSVAGANQPQH
v_gene: TRBV7-9; abundance: .; j_gene: TRBJ2-2; len: 11; CDR3aa: ASSSPERGELF
v_gene: TRBV15; abundance: once; j_gene: TRBJ2-3; len: 14; CDR3aa: ATSREGQGAGDTQY
v_gene: TRBV5-1; abundance: .; j_gene: TRBJ1-3; len: 13; CDR3aa: ASRDGQLSGNTIY
v_gene: TRBV18; abundance: .; j_gene: TRBJ1-1; len: 13; CDR3aa: ASSPRPGMNTEAF
v_gene: TRBV6-5; abundance: .; j_gene: TRBJ1-6; len: 12; CDR3aa: ASSYHGRNSPLH
v_gene: TRBV6-6; abundance: few; j_gene: TRBJ2-3; len: 17; CDR3aa: ASSLEGARGGPSTDTQY
v_gene: TRBV20-1; abundance: few; j_gene: TRBJ2-7; len: 9; CDR3aa: SASRELEQY
v_gene: TRBV29-1; abundance: .; j_gene: TRBJ2-4; len: 16; CDR3aa: SGSGGSGGKLAKNIQY
v_gene: TRBV12-5; abundance: .; j_gene: TRBJ2-5; len: 13; CDR3aa: ASGLGVGTQETQY
v_gene: TRBV10-3; abundance: .; j_gene: TRBJ2-5; len: 12; CDR3aa: AISSGGTQETQY
v_gene: TRBV7-8; abundance: few; j_gene: TRBJ1-4; len: 12; CDR3aa: ASSLGQGVEKLF
v_gene: TRBV15; abundance: .; j_gene: TRBJ2-1; len: 14; CDR3aa: ATSGRTSGSLQTQF
v_gene: TRBV18; abundance: .; j_gene: TRBJ2-6; len: 14; CDR3aa: ASSPTTFAGGNVLT
v_gene: TRBV7-2; abundance: .; j_gene: TRBJ1-6; len: 14; CDR3aa: ASSLIATGGNSPLH
v_gene: TRBV20-1; abundance: few; j_gene: TRBJ1-5; len: 13; CDR3aa: SASFQGMGNQPQH
v_gene: TRBV3-1/TRBV3-2; abundance: .; j_gene: TRBJ2-3; len: 11; CDR3aa: ASSPVNTDTQY
v_gene: TRBV10-3; abundance: .; j_gene: TRBJ2-7; len: 14; CDR3aa: AISEWGGRNDYEQY
v_gene: TRBV7-2; abundance: few; j_gene: TRBJ1-2; len: 11; CDR3aa: ASSLTPNYGYT